Listed below are T cell receptor beta chains from one sample, sequenced in a study of blood T cell repertoires in COVID-19. Using immunoSEQ multiplex PCR, the repertoire was profiled, and TCRdb retains in-frame clones only, with some absent. The sample lists under 200,000 clones; over 80% were seen once. Sequenced material: peripheral blood. The receptor source for this set is a woman at least 80 years old with COVID-19, enrolled during active disease. CDR3s include the opening cysteine and the closing phenylalanine or tryptophan. Fields, in order: V gene, clone size, J gene, D gene, CDR3 protein, CDR3 DNA. D genes are given only for firm matches. Size is stated for part of the rows, as once, few or many counts, or as a class when the clone is expanded.

TRBV6-6	.	TRBJ1-5	TRBD1	CASSSGGVNQPQHF	TGTGCCAGCAGTTCAGGGGGTGTAAATCAGCCCCAGCATTTT
TRBV19	.	TRBJ2-3	TRBD2	CASSMALAGGGDTQYF	TGTGCCAGTAGTATGGCACTAGCGGGAGGGGGAGATACGCAGTATTTT
TRBV7-8	.	TRBJ2-7	TRBD2	CASSAPSGSLQVQYF	TGTGCCAGCAGCGCCCCTAGCGGGTCCCTTCAGGTGCAGTACTTC
TRBV7-3	once	TRBJ1-6	.	CASSYRGWESPLHF	TGTGCCAGCAGTTACCGGGGGTGGGAATCACCCCTCCACTTT
TRBV5-1	.	TRBJ1-4	.	CASSPRTGEGKLFF	TGCGCCAGCAGCCCTCGCACGGGGGAGGGAAAACTGTTTTTT
TRBV6-5	.	TRBJ1-4	.	CASKGVLGANEKLFF	TGTGCCAGCAAGGGCGTCCTAGGGGCGAATGAAAAACTGTTTTTT
TRBV7-7	.	TRBJ1-4	.	CASSLMGGDNEKLFF	TGTGCTAGCAGCTTAATGGGGGGAGATAATGAAAAACTGTTTTTT
TRBV5-8	.	TRBJ1-4	.	CASSLLEGRGEKLFF	TGTGCCAGCAGCTTGTTAGAGGGTCGGGGTGAAAAACTGTTTTTT
TRBV6-6	.	TRBJ1-5	.	CASSYAGLGQPQHF	TGTGCCAGCAGTTACGCAGGGCTCGGACAGCCCCAGCATTTT
TRBV6-1	.	TRBJ1-5	.	CASSDTGRYGQPQHF	TGTGCCAGCAGTGATACAGGGCGCTATGGACAGCCCCAGCATTTT
TRBV7-9	.	TRBJ2-7	TRBD2	CASSLPLSGVYEQYF	TGTGCCAGCAGCTTACCCCTAAGCGGGGTCTACGAGCAGTACTTC
TRBV5-1	.	TRBJ2-1	.	CASSLEQAYNEQFF	TGCGCCAGCAGCTTGGAGCAGGCCTACAATGAGCAGTTCTTC
TRBV7-8	.	TRBJ1-2	TRBD1	CASSSARDRGLFGYTF	TGTGCCAGCAGCTCCGCCCGGGACAGGGGCCTTTTTGGCTACACCTTC
TRBV6-5	.	TRBJ1-4	TRBD1	CASSPTWTGNEKLFF	TGTGCCAGCAGTCCTACATGGACAGGGAATGAAAAACTGTTTTTT
TRBV10-1	.	TRBJ2-1	.	CASSARGVNGANEQFF	TGCGCCAGCAGTGCGCGTGGGGTCAATGGGGCCAATGAGCAGTTCTTC
TRBV5-8	once	TRBJ2-1	.	CASSLNRDSSNEQFF	TGTGCCAGCAGCTTGAACCGGGATTCCTCCAATGAGCAGTTCTTC
TRBV29-1	.	TRBJ1-3	.	CSVEGAQRDTIYF	TGCAGCGTTGAAGGGGCACAGAGGGACACCATATATTTT
TRBV3-1/TRBV3-2	.	TRBJ2-7	.	CASSQDPRGKYF	TGTGCCAGCAGCCAAGATCCGAGGGGGAAGTACTTC
TRBV5-4	.	TRBJ2-3	.	CASSPGNPDTQYF	TGTGCCAGCAGTCCGGGGAATCCAGATACGCAGTATTTT
TRBV5-1	.	TRBJ2-7	.	CASREGVYSYEQYF	TGCGCCAGCCGCGAGGGGGTCTACTCCTACGAGCAGTACTTC
TRBV7-9	.	TRBJ1-1	.	CASSSTGNTEAFF	TGTGCCAGCAGCTCGACAGGGAACACTGAAGCTTTCTTT
TRBV6-2/TRBV6-3	.	TRBJ1-1	TRBD1	CASSYRQGAHEAFF	TGTGCCAGCAGTTACCGACAGGGGGCCCATGAAGCTTTCTTT
TRBV29-1	.	TRBJ2-2	TRBD2	CSVEGRGGLNTGELFF	TGCAGCGTTGAAGGGCGGGGGGGTCTGAACACCGGGGAGCTGTTTTTT
TRBV3-1/TRBV3-2	.	TRBJ2-2	TRBD1	CASSPTGGANTGELFF	TGTGCCAGCAGCCCGACAGGGGGGGCAAACACCGGGGAGCTGTTTTTT
TRBV5-4	once	TRBJ2-7	TRBD1	CASSHDPGRGNSYEQYF	TGTGCCAGCAGCCACGACCCAGGCAGGGGGAACTCCTACGAGCAGTACTTC
TRBV19	.	TRBJ1-2	.	CASKGDNYGYTF	TGTGCCAGTAAGGGGGATAACTATGGCTACACCTTC
TRBV19	few	TRBJ2-3	.	CASTQLSGLNTDTQYF	TGTGCCAGTACCCAACTATCCGGACTAAACACAGATACGCAGTATTTT
TRBV5-1	.	TRBJ1-3	.	CASSFSGGANGNTIYF	TGCGCCAGCAGCTTTAGTGGGGGCGCAAATGGAAACACCATATATTTT
TRBV28	once	TRBJ1-3	TRBD1	CASTTGGVSGNTIYF	TGTGCCAGCACGACAGGGGGCGTTTCTGGAAACACCATATATTTT
TRBV2	.	TRBJ1-6	.	CASSGSSYNSPLHF	TGTGCCAGTTCGGGGTCCTCCTATAATTCACCCCTCCACTTT
TRBV7-2	.	TRBJ1-2	.	CASSIPTVRTTGYTF	TGTGCCAGCAGCATACCGACAGTTCGCACAACTGGCTACACCTTC
TRBV12-3/TRBV12-4	.	TRBJ2-7	.	CATSSPGLHEQYF	TGTGCCACCTCCTCCCCTGGGCTCCACGAGCAGTACTTC
TRBV5-8	.	TRBJ2-5	.	CASSLAPRFYTGTLQETQYF	TGTGCCAGCAGCTTGGCCCCGAGGTTCTATACCGGGACTCTTCAAGAGACCCAGTACTTC
TRBV7-3	.	TRBJ1-1	.	CASSLGAGSNTEAFF	TGTGCCAGCAGCTTAGGGGCAGGGTCGAACACTGAAGCTTTCTTT
TRBV6-2/TRBV6-3	.	TRBJ2-7	.	CASSQGQGSYEQYF	TGTGCCAGCAGCCAGGGGCAGGGGTCCTACGAGCAGTACTTC
TRBV2	.	TRBJ2-7	.	CASSEYNEQYF	TGTGCCAGCAGTGAATATAACGAGCAGTACTTC
TRBV7-2	.	TRBJ2-6	.	CASSLAPGSAGAGANVLTF	TGTGCCAGCAGCTTAGCCCCCGGGTCCGCCGGGGCTGGGGCCAACGTCCTGACTTTC
TRBV29-1	.	TRBJ1-1	.	CSVALSPTEEAFF	TGCAGCGTCGCGTTAAGCCCAACAGAAGAAGCTTTCTTT
TRBV7-7	.	TRBJ2-3	TRBD2	CASSGEGGTQYF	TGTGCTAGCAGCGGGGAGGGTGGTACGCAGTATTTT
TRBV28	.	TRBJ2-3	TRBD2	CASSFRGLEKDTQYF	TGTGCCAGCAGTTTTAGGGGACTAGAGAAAGATACGCAGTATTTT
TRBV2	.	TRBJ1-1	.	CASRKRTLNTEAFF	TGTGCCAGCAGGAAGCGCACTTTGAACACTGAAGCTTTCTTT
TRBV18	.	TRBJ2-5	.	CASSRPGHREETQYF	TGTGCCAGCTCACGGCCGGGACATAGAGAAGAGACCCAGTACTTC
TRBV2	.	TRBJ1-5	.	CASRRADQPQHF	TGTGCCAGCAGGAGGGCAGATCAGCCCCAGCATTTT
TRBV5-1	.	TRBJ2-3	.	CASGSEGGYTQYF	TGCGCCAGCGGCAGTGAGGGCGGATATACGCAGTATTTT
TRBV3-1/TRBV3-2	once	TRBJ2-2	TRBD2	CASSFGLAGANGELFF	TGTGCCAGCAGCTTTGGACTAGCGGGAGCCAACGGGGAGCTGTTTTTT